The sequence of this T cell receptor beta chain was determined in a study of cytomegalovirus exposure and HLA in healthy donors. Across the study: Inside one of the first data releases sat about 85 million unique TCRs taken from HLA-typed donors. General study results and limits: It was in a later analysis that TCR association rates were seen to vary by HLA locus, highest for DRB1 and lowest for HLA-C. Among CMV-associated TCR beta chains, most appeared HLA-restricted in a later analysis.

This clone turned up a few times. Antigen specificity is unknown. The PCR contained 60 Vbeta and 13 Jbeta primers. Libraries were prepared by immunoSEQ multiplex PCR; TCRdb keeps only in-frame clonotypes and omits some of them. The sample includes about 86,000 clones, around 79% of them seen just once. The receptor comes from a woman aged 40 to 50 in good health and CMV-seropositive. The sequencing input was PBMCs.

This CDR3 reads CASSPTGIMNTEAFF. The CDR3 DNA reads as TGCGCCAGCAGCCCCACAGGGATTATGAACACTGAAGCTTTCTTT. This rearrangement joins TRBV5-1 to TRBJ1-1, with D tentatively TRBD1 (6 bases). V was clipped by 4 bases and J by 0 bases, with 13 bases between them. The CDR3 consists of 15 residues. Germline CDR1 and CDR2: SGHRS and YFSETQ.